The 15 T cell receptor beta chains listed next were all sequenced from one sample in a study of blood T cells in healthy people across ages. Primed by a sample-barcoded 5' primer and a J-beta primer mix, a second PCR proceeded for roughly 6 to 12 cycles. MiXCR was run by TCRdb on the 5' RACE reads, yielding one entry per CDR3 protein. The table lists roughly 700,000 distinct CDR3 sequences, approximately 49% of them singletons. The sample taken for sequencing was blood. The receptors stem from a woman aged 55-69 years in good health.

The chain couples TRBV10-3 to TRBJ2-5; D perhaps matches TRBD2 (5 bases). The CDR3 extends over 14 amino acids. With 4 bases removed from V and 6 bases from J, the gap between germline ends came to 15 bases. CDR1 ENHRY and CDR2 SYGVKD come from the germline V gene. The CDR3 DNA is TGTGCCATCAGTGGACTCGGGATTGGACAGACCCAGTACTTC. The encoded protein is CAISGLGIGQTQYF.

This clonotype was counted a single time. The CDR3 region is CASSQGSGTGSPSGANVLTF. The CDR3 DNA sequence: TGCGCCAGCAGCCAGGGTTCCGGGACAGGGAGCCCCTCTGGGGCCAACGTCCTGACTTTC. The chain carries TRBV4-3 and TRBJ2-6, with 9 bases lining up with TRBD1. CDR3 length: 20 amino acids. With V trimmed by 3 bases and J by 0 bases, 12 bases remained unmatched. Per the germline V gene, CDR1 is LGHNA and CDR2 is YSLEER.

The chain links TRBV6-2 or TRBV6-3 to TRBJ2-5; D unclear. Germline V gene sequence: CDR1 MNHEY, CDR2 SVGEGT. This CDR3 has 11 amino acids. V was shortened by 7 bases and J by 5 bases, with 8 bases between the two germline ends. The CDR3 coding sequence is TGTGCCAGCACCCACAAGGAGACCCAGTACTTC. Protein product: CASTHKETQYF.

Turning to this clonotype: One end of the junction varies from germline; a read error may be responsible. The gene calls are TRBV5-4 and TRBJ2-5; D is perhaps TRBD1 or TRBD2 (6 bases each). This CDR3 comprises 13 residues. The germline CDR1 and CDR2 sequences are SGHNT and YYREEE (reference sequence). In DNA, the CDR3 is TGTGCCAGCAGTTTGGACGGGGGCGAGACCCAGTACTTC. Translation: CASSLDGGETQYF.

This chain links TRBV12-3 or TRBV12-4 with TRBJ2-7; a possible D gene is TRBD2 (6 bases). The CDR3 length is 14 residues. V lost 8 bases and J 3 bases, leaving 17 bases between the germline ends. The CDR3 region has the DNA TGTGCCAGCCGACCCGGGACTGGAGACTACGAGCAGTACTTC. Translation gives CASRPGTGDYEQYF.

This clonotype was seen a single time. The chain recombines TRBV7-9 with TRBJ2-3; possible D gene TRBD2, 5 bases. This CDR3 comprises 16 residues. Trimming took off 0 bases at V and 0 bases at J, with 10 bases between the two ends. Germline assignment: CDR1 SEHNR and CDR2 FQNEAQ (reference sequence). The CDR3 loop is CASSLAVAGSTDTQYF. The CDR3 coding sequence is TGTGCCAGCAGCTTAGCGGTCGCGGGCAGCACAGATACGCAGTATTTT.

Comment on this clonotype: The CDR3 carries no conserved terminal phenylalanine or tryptophan, so it likely arises from a read error. The chain combines TRBV4-2 with TRBJ1-2; D remains unclear. Per the germline V gene, CDR1 is LGHNA and CDR2 is YNFKEQ. Deletions cut 5 bases from V and 0 bases from J, with 13 bases between. This CDR3 is built from 15 residues. DNA for the CDR3: TGTGCCAGCAGCTCCAATTCGTTAGCTAACTATGGCTACACCATC. It is translated as CASSSNSLANYGYTI.

This chain connects TRBV20-1 to TRBJ2-1; 12 nucleotides line up with TRBD2. This CDR3 is built from 16 residues. V lost 5 bases and J lost 4; bases outside the gene matches: 9. Per the germline V gene, CDR1 is DFQATT and CDR2 is SNEGSKA (reference sequence). CDR3 in amino acids: CSAARTSGVGYNEQFF. CDR3 bases: TGCAGTGCTGCCCGGACTAGCGGGGTGGGGTACAATGAGCAGTTCTTC.

The J gene is TRBJ2-3, the V gene TRBV20-1; tentatively, D is TRBD1 (7 bases). Germline loops: CDR1 DFQATT, CDR2 SNEGSKA (reference sequence). This CDR3 has 14 amino acids. With 3 bases removed from V and 4 bases from J, the gap between germline ends came to 14 bases. The CDR3 DNA reads as TGCAGTGCTAGCCTAGGGGGCGGGGCAGATACGCAGTATTTT. It codes for CSASLGGGADTQYF.

The rearrangement links TRBV12-3 or TRBV12-4 to TRBJ2-1; no definite D call. V shed 1 base and J shed 12 bases, with 10 bases lying between them. The CDR3 runs to 12 residues. The CDR3 coding sequence is TGTGCCAGCAGTTTAGGGGGTATGGCGCAGTTCTTC. This gives the protein CASSLGGMAQFF.

The chain joins TRBV6-1 to TRBJ2-3; unclear D gene. The germline V and J ends were trimmed by 6 bases and 2 bases, with 9 bases remaining between them. CDR1 MNHNS and CDR2 SASEGT come from the germline V gene. The CDR3 has 13 residues. The CDR3 DNA follows: TGTGCCAGCAGCCTCACTTTCACAGATACGCAGTATTTT. As protein: CASSLTFTDTQYF.

The rearrangement joins TRBV7-2 to TRBJ2-5, with a tentative D call TRBD2 (5 bases). The CDR3 length is 16 residues. Between the trimmed V and J ends, which lost 5 bases and 5 bases, there was a span of 21 bases. Germline assignment: CDR1 SGHTA and CDR2 FQGNSA. The CDR3 DNA is TGTGCCAGCAGCCAACTAAGACTACGCCCTCGGGAGACCCAGTACTTC. Translated: CASSQLRLRPRETQYF. Full variable domain (remainder filled in from reference TRBV7-2 and TRBJ2-5): GAGVSQSPSNKVTEKGKDVELRCDPISGHTALYWYRQSLGQGLEFLIYFQGNSAPDKSGLPSDRFSAERTGGSVSTLTIQRTQQEDSAVYLCASSQLRLRPRETQYFGPGTRLLVL.

This clonotype was seen ten or more times. The chain joins TRBV28 to TRBJ2-5, with no clear D. With 7 bases removed from V and 3 bases from J, the gap between germline ends came to 18 bases. The V gene's germline CDR1 is MDHEN and CDR2 SYDVKM. The CDR3 totals 15 residues. The CDR3 region has the DNA TGTGCCAGCAACTCTCGCTCCGTGCTGGAAGAGACCCAGTACTTC. Residues: CASNSRSVLEETQYF.

The rearrangement links TRBV12-3 or TRBV12-4 to TRBJ2-5, with D tentatively TRBD1 (6 bases). Trimming removed 0 bases from V and 4 bases from J, with 12 bases in between. The length of the CDR3 is 15 residues. CDR3 coding DNA: TGTGCCAGCAGTTTAGCGGGGACAATCCCAGAGACCCAGTACTTC. Protein sequence: CASSLAGTIPETQYF.

There are a few counts of this clonotype. The rearrangement uses TRBV7-2 and TRBJ2-5; D not certain. The CDR3 is 14 amino acids. Germline V CDR1 and CDR2: SGHTA, FQGNSA. V shed 1 base and J shed 5 bases, with 11 bases lying between them. Here the CDR3 reads CASSLDRASETQYF. The CDR3 nucleotides are TGTGCCAGCAGCTTAGATCGGGCTTCGGAGACCCAGTACTTC.